This TCR beta chain originates from a study of type 1 regulatory T cells. TCRdb redid the calling of the reads with MiXCR, one entry per CDR3 protein. The sample has roughly 67,000 distinct CDR3 sequences, around 57% seen once. As concerns this clonotype: The antigen is not known.

This CDR3 contains 17 residues. CDR1 and CDR2 from the germline V gene are DFQATT and SNEGSKA (reference sequence). V was trimmed by 4 bases and J by 2 bases, leaving 21 bases between them. This clonotype was sampled from a human donor in good health. The rearrangement links TRBV20-1 to TRBJ1-5; D may be TRBD1 (6 bases). The sequencing input was cultured T cells, either the whole culture or a sorted T cell fraction (not recorded which). The subset here: Tr1-enriched cell product generated in vitro against host alloantigens. This CDR3 is CSATGRAGGSGNQPQHF. In DNA form, the CDR3 reads TGCAGTGCTACAGGCCGTGCGGGGGGCAGTGGCAATCAGCCCCAGCATTTT.